The clone carrying this TCR beta chain appeared once. Sequencing templates came from extracted RNA that was reverse transcribed into cDNA. TCRdb's table, derived via immunoSEQ multiplex PCR, lists solely in-frame clones and lacks some. The table includes 110,000 or so clones, 56% detected once. Treatment defined: oral pan-JAK inhibitor, 5-10 mg twice daily. This specimen comes from a study of CD8+ T cells in alopecia areata. CDR3 length equals 16 residues. Per the germline V gene, CDR1 is WSHSY and CDR2 is SAAADI. Trimming took 6 bases from V and 0 from J, leaving 17 bases between them. The sequencing here drew on CD4+ T cells sorted from blood, taken at week 24, from a patient treated with tofacitinib. The chain carries TRBV10-2 and TRBJ1-1; D is undetermined. This receptor was taken from a human donor with alopecia areata. CDR3 region: CASRAVDVSMNTEAFF. CDR3 sequence (DNA): TGCGCCAGCAGGGCGGTAGATGTCAGTATGAACACTGAAGCTTTCTTT.